A single sample is the source of the 5 T cell receptor beta chains below, sequenced in a study of glioma-infiltrating T cells after dendritic cell vaccination. Sequenced by immunoSEQ multiplex PCR; TCRdb stores in-frame clones only, minus some. Of 65,000 to 80,000 clones detected, roughly 87% appear once; the ten largest clones hold 2% to 2.5%. Time point denoted: after dendritic cell vaccination, including at tumor progression/relapse. Material: blood, obtained after dendritic cell vaccination. These receptors were taken from a human donor with glioblastoma.

V is TRBV11-3 and J is TRBJ2-7, with TRBD2 as a possible D gene (5 bases). The length of the CDR3 is 16 residues. From germline, CDR1 is SGHNT and CDR2 YENEEA. The ends were cut back, 4 bases at V and 7 bases at J, with 23 bases in the middle. CDR3 sequence (DNA): TGTGCCAGCAGCTCCGGACGCCACTCGGGGTCGGGGGAGCAGTACTTC. Protein: CASSSGRHSGSGEQYF.

The V and J genes are TRBV5-1 and TRBJ2-5; maybe TRBD2 (5 bases). Trimming shortened V by 2 bases and J by 5 bases, and 13 bases separated the two germline ends. The CDR3 consists of 14 residues. Germline loops: CDR1 SGHRS, CDR2 YFSETQ. CDR3 sequence (DNA): TGCGCCAGCAGCTTCCGGCCAGGCGGGGAGACCCAGTACTTC. The encoded protein is CASSFRPGGETQYF.

The genes are TRBV29-1 and TRBJ1-2; D gene unclear. In germline, CDR1 is SQVTM, CDR2 ANQGSEA. CDR3 length: 13 amino acids. Between the trimmed V and J ends, which lost 1 base and 4 bases, there was a span of 10 bases. CDR3 coding DNA: TGCAGCGTTGAAGGTAACCGGTTCTATGGCTACACCTTC. Amino acids: CSVEGNRFYGYTF.

This clone was seen a handful of times. J is TRBJ1-3 and V is TRBV6-6; D is ambiguous. CDR1 MNHNY and CDR2 SVGAGI come from the germline V gene (reference sequence). Deletions cut 0 bases from V and 16 bases from J, with 13 bases between. The CDR3 sequence is 12 residues long. The CDR3 nucleotides are TGTGCCAGCAGTTACTCGAATGACACACCGTATTTT. Translation gives CASSYSNDTPYF.

This chain connects TRBV5-5 to TRBJ2-3, with 7 bases lining up with TRBD1. The CDR3 covers 15 residues. Unmatched junction bases numbered 7, after V lost 4 bases and J lost 2 bases. Germline CDR1 and CDR2: SGHKS and YYEKEE (reference sequence). The CDR3 nucleotides are TGTGCCAGCAGCCCTGGGGACAGTTACACAGATACGCAGTATTTT. Translation gives CASSPGDSYTDTQYF.